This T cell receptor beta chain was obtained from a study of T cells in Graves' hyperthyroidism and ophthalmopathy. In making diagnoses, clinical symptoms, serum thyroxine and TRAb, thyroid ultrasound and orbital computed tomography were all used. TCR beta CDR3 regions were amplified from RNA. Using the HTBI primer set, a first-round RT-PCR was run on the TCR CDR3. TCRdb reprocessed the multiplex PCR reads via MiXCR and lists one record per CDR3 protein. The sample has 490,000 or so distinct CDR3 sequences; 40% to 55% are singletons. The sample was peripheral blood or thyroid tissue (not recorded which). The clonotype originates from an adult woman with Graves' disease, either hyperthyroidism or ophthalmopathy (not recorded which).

CDR3 sequence: CSATEVGRTEAFF. CDR3 DNA: TGCAGTGCTACGGAGGTGGGCCGCACTGAAGCTTTCTTT. V gene TRBV20-1 combines with J gene TRBJ1-1, with D unclear. The V end lost 4 bases, the J end lost 4 bases, and 13 bases lay between the germline ends. The CDR3 covers 13 residues. Germline CDR1 reads DFQATT; CDR2 reads SNEGSKA (reference sequence).